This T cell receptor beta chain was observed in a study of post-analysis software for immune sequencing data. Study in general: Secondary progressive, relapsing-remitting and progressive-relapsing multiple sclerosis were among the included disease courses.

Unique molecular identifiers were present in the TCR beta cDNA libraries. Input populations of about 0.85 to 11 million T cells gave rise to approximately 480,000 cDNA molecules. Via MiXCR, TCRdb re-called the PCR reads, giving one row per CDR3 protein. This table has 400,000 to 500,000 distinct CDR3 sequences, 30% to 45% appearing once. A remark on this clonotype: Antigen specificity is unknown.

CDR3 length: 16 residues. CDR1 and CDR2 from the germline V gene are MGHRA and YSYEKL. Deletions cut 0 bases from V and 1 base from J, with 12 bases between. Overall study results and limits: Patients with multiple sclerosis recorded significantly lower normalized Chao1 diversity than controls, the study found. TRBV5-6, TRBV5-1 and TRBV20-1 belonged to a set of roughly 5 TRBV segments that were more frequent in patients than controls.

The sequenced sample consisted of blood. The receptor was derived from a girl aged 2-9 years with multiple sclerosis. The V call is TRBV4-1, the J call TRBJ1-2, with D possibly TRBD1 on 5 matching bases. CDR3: CASSQDGRGRNYGYTF. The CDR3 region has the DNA TGCGCCAGCAGCCAAGATGGGAGGGGCCGTAACTATGGCTACACCTTC.